This TCR beta chain was sequenced during a study of cytomegalovirus exposure and HLA in healthy donors. Study in general: Out of about 360 genotyped donors, approximately 84% belonged to the Caucasian-associated ancestry cluster.

Study-level results: Common viral pathogens seemed, in a later analysis, to connect with several of the most significant clusters.

13 Jbeta primers and 60 Vbeta primers were used for the PCR. Sequencing was performed with immunoSEQ multiplex PCR; in TCRdb, only in-frame clones are kept and a portion is missing. The sample records roughly 140,000 clones, 55% to 80% being singletons. This CDR3 has 16 residues. Trimming left V 4 bases short and J 3 bases short, with 17 bases between. CDR1 is SGDLS, CDR2 YYNGEE, per germline. Of note for this clone: The antigen is not known.

This TCR came from an older woman in good health and CMV-seropositive. This chain uses TRBV9 with TRBJ1-3; a possible D gene is TRBD1 (6 bases). Sequencing was performed on PBMCs. CDR3 DNA: TGTGCCAGCAGCCCCCGAGGCGGGGGCATTGGAAACACCATATATTTT. It encodes CASSPRGGGIGNTIYF.